One T cell receptor beta chain is described in this entry. What it recognizes is unknown. With 1 base clipped from V and 7 bases from J, the junction kept 10 bases outside the gene matches. The CDR3 runs to 17 residues. The V gene's germline CDR1 is SGHRS and CDR2 YFSETQ. This sample is part of a study of blood T cells in healthy people across ages. Drawn from each donor were 9 to 10 milliliters of peripheral blood. General study findings and limits: It was not known whether donors were CMV positive (a possible confounder of expanded clonotype changes). With age, beta diversity per million T cells declined roughly linearly, significantly by about 40. More naive CD4+ cells and higher diversity were found in long-lived than in aged donors.

The second PCR ran 7 to 11 cycles with a sample-barcoded 5' primer and J-beta primers. MiXCR, applied by TCRdb to the 5' RACE reads, yields one record per CDR3 protein. The repertoire consists of approximately 900,000 distinct CDR3 sequences, with 48% occurring once and the leading ten covering around an eighth. This receptor was taken from a man aged 30-40 years in good health. Sample: blood. The genes are TRBV5-1 and TRBJ2-7; 14 bases fit TRBD2. The DNA for the CDR3 is TGCGCCAGCAGCTTGCCCGGGACTAGCGGGGGTCACAATGAGCAGTACTTC. As protein: CASSLPGTSGGHNEQYF.